These 10 T cell receptor beta chains came from one sample sequenced in a study of cytomegalovirus exposure and HLA in healthy donors. It was with 60 Vbeta and 13 Jbeta primers that the PCR ran. Generated by immunoSEQ multiplex PCR, the TCRdb table keeps only in-frame clones and is missing some. The sample consists of about 230,000 clones, 85% to 90% of them appearing once. The sequencing input was PBMCs. Every receptor here comes from a woman between 18 and 29 years old in good health and CMV-seronegative.

The chain has TRBV10-1 and TRBJ1-1; D perhaps matches TRBD1 (5 bases). With 4 bases removed from V and 1 base from J, the gap between germline ends came to 10 bases. Germline lookup yields CDR1 WNHNN and CDR2 SYGVQD (reference sequence). The CDR3 runs 14 residues. The CDR3 reads CASSGQTPNTEAFF. DNA for the CDR3: TGCGCCAGCAGTGGACAGACGCCGAACACTGAAGCTTTCTTT.

The chain joins TRBV10-1 to TRBJ2-2; TRBD1 matches at 7 bases. V dropped 3 bases and J dropped 0; count of bases not matched to a gene: 4. Germline V gives CDR1 WNHNN, CDR2 SYGVQD (reference sequence). The CDR3 totals 16 residues. CDR3 sequence: CASSDYGTANTGELFF. The CDR3 DNA reads as TGCGCCAGCAGTGATTACGGGACAGCGAACACCGGGGAGCTGTTTTTT.

This chain joins TRBV5-4 and TRBJ1-6; D is perhaps TRBD1 (5 bases). This CDR3 comprises 17 residues. Between the trimmed V and J ends, which lost 4 bases and 9 bases, there was a span of 23 bases. From germline, CDR1 is SGHNT and CDR2 YYREEE (reference sequence). CDR3 protein: CASSLTSRQKLGSPLHF. The DNA of the CDR3 is TGTGCCAGCAGCCTAACGTCCCGACAGAAGCTCGGTTCACCCCTCCACTTT.

This rearrangement joins TRBV12-5 to TRBJ1-6; D remains unclear. V was shortened by 6 bases and J by 3 bases, with 24 bases between the two germline ends. The germline V gene encodes CDR1 LGHNT and CDR2 FRNRAP. This CDR3 is 19 amino acids long. The DNA for the CDR3 is TGTGCTAGTGGGGGCCTCGGCGATCGCACCCTTAACTATAATTCACCCCTCCACTTT. It codes for CASGGLGDRTLNYNSPLHF.

This rearrangement joins TRBV18 to TRBJ1-1; D is uncertain. This CDR3 is built from 15 residues. Trimming took 5 bases from V and 1 from J, leaving 14 bases between them. Germline V gene lookup returns CDR1 KGHSH and CDR2 LQKENI. CDR3 protein: CASSSLGRANTEAFF. DNA for the CDR3: TGTGCCAGCTCATCCCTGGGGAGGGCGAACACTGAAGCTTTCTTT.

The gene calls are TRBV5-1 and TRBJ2-7; D is unresolved. Germline lookup yields CDR1 SGHRS and CDR2 YFSETQ. V was trimmed by 3 bases and J by 4 bases, leaving 5 bases between them. This CDR3 has 11 amino acids. The CDR3 DNA sequence: TGCGCCAGCAGCTCCAATTACGAGCAGTACTTC. Translating it yields CASSSNYEQYF.

The chain joins TRBV5-4 to TRBJ2-5, with 7 bases matching TRBD1. The DNA end is a closer match to TRBJ2-7, so the J assignment may be wrong. CDR1 is SGHNT and CDR2 is YYREEE in the germline V gene (reference sequence). This CDR3 has 14 residues. The CDR3 is CASSTTGVSYEQYF. The DNA for the CDR3 is TGTGCCAGCAGCACAACAGGGGTCAGTTACGAGCAGTACTTC.

Notes on this clone: One junction end disagrees with the germline gene, perhaps due to a read error. The V and J genes are TRBV27 and TRBJ2-7; 11 bases map to TRBD2. Germline CDR1 reads MNHEY; CDR2 reads SMNVEV (reference sequence). The CDR3 is 16 amino acids. The CDR3 region is CASSSSGGTLSCEQYF. In DNA, the CDR3 is TGTGCCAGCAGTTCTAGCGGGGGGACTCTCTCCTGCGAGCAGTACTTC.

V is TRBV11-2 and J is TRBJ1-2, with TRBD1 as a possible D gene (5 bases). The CDR3 covers 15 residues. Germline values: CDR1 SGHAT, CDR2 FQNNGV. V lost 1 base, J lost 4 bases, and 13 bases lay in between. The CDR3 is CASSLVKGKGYGYTF. Written as DNA, the CDR3 is TGTGCCAGCAGCTTAGTTAAGGGGAAGGGCTATGGCTACACCTTC.

The V and J genes are TRBV19 and TRBJ2-7; 7 nucleotides line up with TRBD1. From germline, CDR1 is LNHDA and CDR2 SQIVND (reference sequence). This CDR3 has 15 residues. V lost 3 bases, J lost 7 bases, and 12 bases stayed unmatched. In DNA form, the CDR3 reads TGTGCCAGTAGTATTTTAGACAGGGACCACCCGGAGCAGTACTTC. This codes for CASSILDRDHPEQYF.